The T cell receptor beta chain described here comes from a study of T cell responses to AZD1222 COVID-19 vaccine. Points from the study as a whole: Increases in Spike-specific TCR breadth and depth were seen after two AZD1222 doses. Among vaccine-associated CD4 TCRs, coverage spanned spike, with dominance at 160-218 and 743-854. Per reports, nearly half of all spike-specific TCRs target regions that are unmutated in variants. Seropositive AZD1222 recipients at baseline numbered only five or six.

The table came from immunoSEQ multiplex PCR; TCRdb's copy has only in-frame clones and leaves some out. Of tens of thousands of clones detected, roughly 80% appear once; the ten largest clones hold about 50%. Regarding this clone: The antigen is unknown.

The specimen comprised peripheral blood, sampled 28 days after the second AZD1222 dose. This TCR was sampled from an adult who received the AZD1222 COVID-19 vaccine.

The CDR3 sequence: CASGGLAGADTQYF. CDR3 coding DNA: TGTGCCAGCGGAGGACTAGCGGGGGCAGATACGCAGTATTTT. The chain employs TRBV2 and TRBJ2-3; 13 nucleotides align to TRBD2. From germline, CDR1 is SNHLY and CDR2 FYNNEI. J lost 4 bases, V lost 8 bases, and 3 bases had no gene match. The CDR3 consists of 14 residues.